The source of this T cell receptor (beta chain) is a study of blood T cell repertoires in COVID-19. There are 12 residues in the CDR3. From germline, CDR1 is LGHNA and CDR2 YNFKEQ. The V and J ends lost 4 bases and 5 bases respectively, with 8 bases between them. The protocol was immunoSEQ multiplex PCR, while the TCRdb copy is restricted to in-frame clones and leaves out a portion. The sample carries almost 35,000 clones, about 80% recorded once. The chain uses TRBV4-2 and TRBJ2-5, with D possibly TRBD1 on 6 matching bases. This receptor was identified in a man aged 80 or over with acute or convalescent COVID-19. Sequences were obtained from peripheral blood. The CDR3 spells CASSRTGETQYF. The CDR3 DNA follows: TGTGCCAGCAGCCGCACAGGGGAGACCCAGTACTTC.